Detailed here is one TCR beta chain. The antigen remains undetermined. This sample was included in a study of shared clonotypes between healthy human individuals. General study results and limits: What rarefaction showed was incomplete sorted-subset sequencing despite large depth. Four donors shared roughly 5% of their naive CD4 clonotypes.

Germline V lookup: CDR1 SGHNT, CDR2 YENEEA. The CDR3 extends over 14 amino acids. The V and J ends lost 5 bases and 6 bases respectively, with 16 bases between them. Genomic DNA of every subset was divided equally among multiple immunoSEQ plates. The protocol was immunoSEQ multiplex PCR, while the TCRdb copy is restricted to in-frame clones and leaves out a portion. This table has about 1,500,000 clones, roughly 95% appearing once. Participating donors were healthy, HIV-negative adults free of recent acute infections or vaccinations. This receptor was obtained from a man between 25 and 39 years old in good health. The sequenced sample consisted of naive CD4+ T cells sorted from blood. Specified subset: CD45RA+ positively selected. The gene calls are TRBV11-3 and TRBJ2-5; unclear D gene. CDR3 amino acids: CASSPVRLQKTQYF. For the CDR3, the DNA is TGTGCCAGCAGCCCGGTGAGGTTACAAAAGACCCAGTACTTC. The variable domain in full, with the rest retrieved from reference TRBV11-3 and TRBJ2-5, is EAGVVQSPRYKIIEKKQPVAFWCNPISGHNTLYWYLQNLGQGPELLIRYENEEAVDDSQLPKDRFSAERLKGVDSTLKIQPAELGDSAVYLCASSPVRLQKTQYFGPGTRLLVL.